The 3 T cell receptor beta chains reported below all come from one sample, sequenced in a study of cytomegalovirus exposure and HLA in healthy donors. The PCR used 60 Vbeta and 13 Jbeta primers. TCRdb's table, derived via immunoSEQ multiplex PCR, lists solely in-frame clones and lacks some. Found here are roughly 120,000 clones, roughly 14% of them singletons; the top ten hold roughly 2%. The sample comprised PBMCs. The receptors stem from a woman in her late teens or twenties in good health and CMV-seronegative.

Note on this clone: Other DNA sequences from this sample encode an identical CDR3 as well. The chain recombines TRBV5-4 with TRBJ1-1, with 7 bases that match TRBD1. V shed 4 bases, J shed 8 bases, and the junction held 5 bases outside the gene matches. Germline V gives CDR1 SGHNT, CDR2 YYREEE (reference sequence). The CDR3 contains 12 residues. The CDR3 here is CASSPRTGEAFF. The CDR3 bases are TGTGCCAGCAGCCCACGGACAGGAGAAGCTTTCTTT.

CDR3 DNA sequence: TGTGCCAGCAGAGGACAGGGGCGTAATGAAAAACTGTTTTTT. Translating it yields CASRGQGRNEKLFF. The chain recombines TRBV2 with TRBJ1-4; 9 bases map to TRBD1. Per germline, CDR1 SNHLY and CDR2 FYNNEI. The CDR3 contains 14 residues. V was clipped by 6 bases and J by 4 bases; unmatched bases: 3.

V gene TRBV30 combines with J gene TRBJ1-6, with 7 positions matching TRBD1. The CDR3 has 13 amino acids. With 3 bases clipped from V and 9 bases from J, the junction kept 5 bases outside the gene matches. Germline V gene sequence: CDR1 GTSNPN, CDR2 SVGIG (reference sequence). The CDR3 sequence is CAWSLGGSSPLHF. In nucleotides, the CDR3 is TGTGCCTGGAGCTTAGGGGGCAGTTCACCCCTCCACTTT.